What follows are 26 T cell receptor beta chains derived from one specimen sequenced in a study of blood T cell repertoires in COVID-19. Only in-frame clones appear in the TCRdb table, and some are missing; sequencing was by immunoSEQ multiplex PCR. The profile shows over 250,000 clones, around four fifths of them singletons. The sequenced material came from peripheral blood. Receptor source: a woman aged 45-65 years who had recovered from COVID-19.

This clone was detected once. The chain has TRBV3-1 (or the pseudogene TRBV3-2) and TRBJ2-3; the match to TRBD2 covers 8 bases. There are 15 residues in the CDR3. The germline V gene has CDR1 LGHDT and CDR2 YNNKEL (reference sequence). After removal of 3 bases from V and 5 bases from J, the junction contained 7 bases not matched to a gene. CDR3: CASSQTGGALDTQYF. The CDR3 DNA is TGTGCCAGCAGCCAGACCGGGGGGGCATTAGATACGCAGTATTTT.

The rearrangement uses TRBV7-2 and TRBJ1-6; D unresolved. Germline V lookup: CDR1 SGHTA, CDR2 FQGNSA. V was clipped by 0 bases and J by 0 bases, with 9 bases between them. The CDR3 sequence is 17 residues long. The CDR3 bases are TGTGCCAGCAGCTTAGCTTTCGGGAGCTCCTATAATTCACCCCTCCACTTT. Translated: CASSLAFGSSYNSPLHF.

The chain has TRBV6-1 and TRBJ1-6; a possible D gene is TRBD1 (5 bases). The length of the CDR3 is 17 residues. With 1 base removed from V and 8 bases from J, the gap between germline ends came to 18 bases. Germline values: CDR1 MNHNS, CDR2 SASEGT. This CDR3 reads CASSEDGGFNWDSPLHF. As DNA, the CDR3 is TGTGCCAGCAGTGAAGATGGGGGGTTTAATTGGGATTCACCCCTCCACTTT.

This clone has a handful of counts. The V call is TRBV12-3 or TRBV12-4, the J call TRBJ1-5; unclear D gene. The germline V and J ends were trimmed by 5 bases and 3 bases, with 8 bases remaining between them. There are 13 residues in the CDR3. The CDR3 DNA reads as TGTGCCAGCAGTCCGGGAACCAATCAGCCCCAGCATTTT. Protein: CASSPGTNQPQHF.

V usage is TRBV6-5 and J usage is TRBJ1-1; TRBD1 aligns across 10 bases. Losses at the gene ends were 8 bases for V and 8 bases for J; bases not matched to a gene: 14. Looked up from germline, CDR1 is MNHEY and CDR2 is SVGAGI. The CDR3 extends over 15 amino acids. The CDR3 nucleotides read TGTGCCAGCGACAGGGGGCGTAACCAGCACTGGGAAGCTTTCTTT. This encodes CASDRGRNQHWEAFF.

This clone has just one count. DNA for the CDR3: TGTGCCAGCAGGGCCAACCAAGAGACCCAGTACTTC. The encoded protein is CASRANQETQYF. The chain uses TRBV6-5 and TRBJ2-5; D is ambiguous. The CDR3 loop spans 12 amino acids. Germline V gene lookup returns CDR1 MNHEY and CDR2 SVGAGI. V was clipped by 6 bases and J by 0 bases, with 5 bases between them.

This clone appeared a few times. The chain links TRBV6-2 or TRBV6-3 to TRBJ1-2, with a weak D call TRBD1 (5 bases). The CDR3 has 13 residues. CDR1 MNHEY and CDR2 SVGEGT come from the germline V gene. Trimming removed 0 bases at V and 10 bases at J, with 12 bases between. The DNA of the CDR3 is TGTGCCAGCAGTTACTCGGGACTGCCTAACTACACCTTC. Its translation: CASSYSGLPNYTF.

Comment on this clone: The sample carries other DNA sequences with the same CDR3. The rearrangement joins TRBV30 to TRBJ1-5; TRBD1 is a possible D gene (5 bases). Germline lookup yields CDR1 GTSNPN and CDR2 SVGIG (reference sequence). The CDR3 loop spans 13 amino acids. V gave up 2 bases and J gave up 4 bases, with 9 bases separating them. The CDR3 protein is CAWSLQGNQPQHF. In DNA form, the CDR3 reads TGTGCCTGGAGTCTCCAGGGAAATCAGCCCCAGCATTTT.

The gene calls are TRBV11-3 and TRBJ2-7; 7 bases fit TRBD1. The V segment lost 5 bases and the J segment 2 bases; nucleotides outside the gene matches: 3. The V gene's germline CDR1 is SGHNT and CDR2 YENEEA. The CDR3 spans 13 residues. The CDR3 DNA sequence: TGTGCCAGCAGCCGGGGACAGACCTACGAGCAGTACTTC. It specifies CASSRGQTYEQYF.

This rearrangement joins TRBV12-3 or TRBV12-4 to TRBJ2-3; tentatively, D is TRBD2 (5 bases). The CDR3 sequence is 13 residues long. Trimming cost V 3 bases and J 3 bases, with 7 bases left between them. CDR3 sequence: CASSFGETDTQYF. CDR3 nucleotides: TGTGCCAGCAGTTTCGGGGAGACAGATACGCAGTATTTT.

The CDR3 bases are TGCGCCAGCAGCCGCACCATGAAAATAGCGGGGAGTGAGCAGTTCTTC. Amino acid sequence: CASSRTMKIAGSEQFF. This sequence joins TRBV4-3 and TRBJ2-1; 8 positions match TRBD2. Looked up from germline, CDR1 is LGHNA and CDR2 is YSLEER. V was clipped by 4 bases and J by 9 bases; unmatched bases: 14. This CDR3 region has 16 residues.

The rearrangement joins TRBV5-5 to TRBJ2-7; D perhaps matches TRBD1 (6 bases). Trimming removed 1 base from V and 6 bases from J, with 11 bases in between. Germline V gene lookup returns CDR1 SGHKS and CDR2 YYEKEE (reference sequence). There are 13 residues in the CDR3. CDR3 nucleotide sequence: TGTGCCAGCAGCTTGCTGGGGACAAGCGAGCAGTACTTC. As protein: CASSLLGTSEQYF.

This sequence joins TRBV29-1 and TRBJ2-6; 8 bases align to TRBD1. Germline V gene sequence: CDR1 SQVTM, CDR2 ANQGSEA. The CDR3 is 16 residues long. V lost 4 bases to trimming and J lost 4 bases; unmatched junction nucleotides: 9. The chain's CDR3 is CSVVFQGATGANVLTF. The CDR3 DNA follows: TGCAGCGTTGTTTTCCAGGGGGCCACCGGGGCCAACGTCCTGACTTTC.

The chain carries TRBV5-6 and TRBJ1-2; perhaps TRBD1 as D (6 bases). V dropped 2 bases and J dropped 1 base, with 9 bases sitting between them. Germline V CDR1 and CDR2: SGHDT, YYEEEE. The CDR3 covers 14 residues. This chain's CDR3 is CASSFGQINYGYTF. As DNA, the CDR3 is TGTGCCAGCAGCTTCGGACAGATTAACTATGGCTACACCTTC.

CDR3: CASSVRPGQTTGELFF. CDR3 DNA: TGTGCCAGTAGCGTCCGACCGGGACAGACCACCGGGGAGCTGTTTTTT. V gene TRBV19 combines with J gene TRBJ2-2; 7 nucleotides agree with TRBD1. The CDR3 is 16 residues long. Germline values: CDR1 LNHDA, CDR2 SQIVND (reference sequence). The V and J ends lost 6 bases and 4 bases, in that order; junction bases with no gene match: 11.

CDR3: CASSQRQGENQPQHF. The CDR3 DNA sequence: TGTGCCAGCAGCCAAAGACAGGGCGAAAATCAGCCCCAGCATTTT. This chain uses TRBV7-2 with TRBJ1-5, with TRBD1 matching 7 bases. This CDR3 is 15 amino acids long. CDR1 and CDR2 (germline): SGHTA, FQGNSA. The V and J ends lost 5 bases and 4 bases, in that order; junction bases with no gene match: 8. Looking up the rest from reference TRBV7-2 and TRBJ1-5 gives the full variable domain: GAGVSQSPSNKVTEKGKDVELRCDPISGHTALYWYRQSLGQGLEFLIYFQGNSAPDKSGLPSDRFSAERTGGSVSTLTIQRTQQEDSAVYLCASSQRQGENQPQHFGDGTRLSIL.

This clone was seen a single time. Additional DNA sequences in this sample encode the identical CDR3. The gene calls are TRBV7-2 and TRBJ2-7; unclear D gene. Per the germline V gene, CDR1 is SGHTA and CDR2 is FQGNSA. The CDR3 totals 12 residues. V dropped 1 base and J dropped 3 bases, with 4 bases sitting between them. This chain's CDR3 is CASSLGVYEQYF. Here the CDR3 DNA reads TGTGCCAGCAGCTTAGGAGTCTACGAGCAGTACTTC.

This chain joins TRBV19 and TRBJ1-5; perhaps TRBD1 as D (5 bases). Germline assignment: CDR1 LNHDA and CDR2 SQIVND (reference sequence). This CDR3 comprises 15 residues. The ends were cut back, 4 bases at V and 2 bases at J, with 12 bases in the middle. The CDR3 nucleotides read TGTGCCAGTAGTACCATAGACAGCCGCAATCAGCCCCAGCATTTT. This codes for CASSTIDSRNQPQHF.

This chain connects TRBV7-2 to TRBJ2-1; D possibly corresponds to TRBD1 (6 bases). The CDR3 contains 15 residues. CDR1 and CDR2 (germline): SGHTA, FQGNSA. Deletions cut 5 bases from V and 2 bases from J, with 13 bases between. The DNA for the CDR3 is TGTGCCAGCAGCCCTAGTCGGGACACCTACAATGAGCAGTTCTTC. Its translation is CASSPSRDTYNEQFF.

CDR3 loop: CASSLRPDLRYEQYF. In nucleotides, the CDR3 is TGTGCCAGCAGTTTGAGGCCAGATCTTCGCTACGAGCAGTACTTC. This chain connects TRBV27 to TRBJ2-7; unclear D gene. CDR1 and CDR2 (germline): MNHEY, SMNVEV (reference sequence). V was shortened by 3 bases and J by 3 bases, with 15 bases between the two germline ends. CDR3 length: 15 amino acids.

The genes are TRBV7-8 and TRBJ2-5; weak D call: TRBD1 (6 bases). CDR3 length: 15 amino acids. CDR1 is SGHVS, CDR2 FQNEAQ, per germline. Trimming shortened V by 3 bases and J by 5 bases, and 16 bases separated the two germline ends. CDR3 amino acids: CASSLSETGLETQYF. DNA of the CDR3: TGTGCCAGCAGCTTGAGTGAAACAGGGCTGGAGACCCAGTACTTC.

V and J are TRBV12-1 and TRBJ1-5; the DNA was not used to check the table's D call, TRBD1. TRBV12-1 represents a pseudogene. The CDR3 totals 15 residues. The CDR3 reads CASSYRGFRGQPQHF. The CDR3 DNA reads as TGTGCCAGCAGCTACAGGGGATTTAGAGGACAGCCCCAGCATTTT.

The CDR3 DNA reads TGCGCCAGCAGCTTGGCCCAGGGCCCCAGGGGTGAAAAACTGTTTTTT. Translated: CASSLAQGPRGEKLFF. This chain uses TRBV5-1 with TRBJ1-4, with D perhaps matching TRBD1 (6 bases). CDR3 length: 16 amino acids. Trimming took 0 bases from V and 7 from J, leaving 16 bases between them. CDR1 is SGHRS, CDR2 YFSETQ, per germline. Full variable domain (remainder filled in from reference TRBV5-1 and TRBJ1-4): KAGVTQTPRYLIKTRGQQVTLSCSPISGHRSVSWYQQTPGQGLQFLFEYFSETQRNKGNFPGRFSGRQFSNSRSEMNVSTLELGDSALYLCASSLAQGPRGEKLFFGSGTQLSVL.

The chain couples TRBV30 to TRBJ1-2, with TRBD1 identical over 7 bases. V shed 8 bases and J 3 bases; nucleotides not matched to a gene: 6. CDR3 length: 12 residues. Per the germline V gene, CDR1 is GTSNPN and CDR2 is SVGIG (reference sequence). CDR3 in DNA: TGTGCCCAATATACAGGGGACTATGGCTACACCTTC. Translated, it gives CAQYTGDYGYTF.

The chain recombines TRBV6-5 with TRBJ2-2; possible D gene TRBD1, 6 bases. V lost 4 bases to trimming and J lost 5 bases, with 11 bases between them. This CDR3 is 14 amino acids long. Germline loops: CDR1 MNHEY, CDR2 SVGAGI. CDR3 in amino acids: CASSFYRETGELFF. The CDR3 DNA follows: TGTGCCAGCAGTTTTTACAGGGAGACCGGGGAGCTGTTTTTT.

Of note for this clone: The sample carries other DNA sequences with the same CDR3. V gene TRBV6-5 combines with J gene TRBJ1-6, with a tentative D call TRBD1 (6 bases). CDR1 is MNHEY, CDR2 SVGAGI, per germline. The CDR3 spans 15 residues. Trimming removed 6 bases from V and 0 bases from J, with 9 bases in between. For the CDR3, the DNA is TGTGCCAGCAGCCTACAGGGCTCCTATAATTCACCCCTCCACTTT. Protein product: CASSLQGSYNSPLHF.